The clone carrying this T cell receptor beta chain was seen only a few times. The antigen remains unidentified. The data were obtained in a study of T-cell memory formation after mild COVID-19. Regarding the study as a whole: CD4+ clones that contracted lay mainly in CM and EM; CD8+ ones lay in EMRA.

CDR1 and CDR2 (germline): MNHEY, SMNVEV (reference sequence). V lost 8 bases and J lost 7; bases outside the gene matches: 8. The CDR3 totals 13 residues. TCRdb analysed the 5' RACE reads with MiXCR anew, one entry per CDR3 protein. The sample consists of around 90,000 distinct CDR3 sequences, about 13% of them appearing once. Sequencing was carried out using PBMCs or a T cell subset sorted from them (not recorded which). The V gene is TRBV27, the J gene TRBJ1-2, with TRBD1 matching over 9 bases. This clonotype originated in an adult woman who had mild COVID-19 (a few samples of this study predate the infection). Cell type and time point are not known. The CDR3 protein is CASGPGQGSGYTF. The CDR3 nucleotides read TGTGCCAGCGGCCCGGGACAGGGCTCTGGCTACACCTTC.